Listed here are 15 T cell receptor beta chains from one sample, sequenced in a study of identical twins. TCRdb independently ran MiXCR on the 5' RACE reads; one entry per CDR3 protein. The sample contains some 1,700,000 distinct CDR3 sequences, about 30% of which appear only once. The sample comprised cord blood. All receptors derive from a newborn girl in good health.

In the case of this clonotype: An end of the junction differs from the germline gene, which may be a read error. The genes are TRBV4-2 and TRBJ1-5; D remains ambiguous. Germline lookup yields CDR1 LGHNA and CDR2 YNFKEQ. The length of the CDR3 is 15 residues. The CDR3 DNA sequence: TGTGTCAGCAGCCAAGGGCATTCCAGCAATCAGCCCCAGCATTTT. It encodes CVSSQGHSSNQPQHF.

Remarks on this clonotype: One end of the junction does not line up with germline, which may come from a read error. The V and J genes are TRBV20-1 and TRBJ1-5; D remains unclear. This CDR3 comprises 15 residues. Germline lookup yields CDR1 DFQATT and CDR2 SNEGSKA (reference sequence). CDR3 region: CSTRDPGNSNQPQHF. The CDR3 DNA reads as TGCAGTACTAGAGATCCGGGAAATAGCAATCAGCCCCAGCATTTT.

This clonotype was seen once. The rearrangement joins TRBV20-1 to TRBJ2-7; 9 bases map to TRBD2. The CDR3 covers 16 residues. Germline CDR1 reads DFQATT; CDR2 reads SNEGSKA (reference sequence). V shed 3 bases, J shed 0 bases, and the junction held 9 bases outside the gene matches. This CDR3 reads CSASGGISGSSYEQYF. CDR3 sequence (DNA): TGCAGTGCTAGCGGGGGGATTAGCGGGAGCTCCTACGAGCAGTACTTC.

The CDR3 reads CASRSRGRNEQFF. DNA of the CDR3: TGTGCCAGCAGGTCCCGAGGGAGGAATGAGCAGTTCTTC. V gene TRBV9 combines with J gene TRBJ2-1, with a weak D call TRBD2 (6 bases). The CDR3 sequence is 13 residues long. Germline V gene lookup returns CDR1 SGDLS and CDR2 YYNGEE. V lost 5 bases, J lost 7 bases, and 13 bases lay in between.

This clonotype was recorded a few times. The chain carries TRBV28 and TRBJ2-1; a weak D match, TRBD2 (6 bases). CDR1 is MDHEN and CDR2 is SYDVKM in the germline V gene. CDR3 length equals 15 residues. Trimming took off 5 bases at V and 0 bases at J, with 11 bases between the two ends. The CDR3 loop is CASSTGTFSYNEQFF. The CDR3 coding sequence is TGTGCCAGCAGTACCGGGACTTTCTCCTACAATGAGCAGTTCTTC.

This clonotype has a count of ten or more. The chain is built from TRBV12-3 or TRBV12-4 and TRBJ2-7; 9 positions match TRBD1. Unmatched junction bases numbered 5, after V lost 3 bases and J lost 2 bases. The CDR3 runs to 15 residues. CDR3 sequence: CASSFLGQGPYEQYF. The CDR3 coding sequence is TGTGCCAGCAGTTTTCTCGGACAGGGGCCCTACGAGCAGTACTTC.

V usage is TRBV20-1 and J usage is TRBJ1-2; 7 bases line up with TRBD1. V was clipped by 0 bases and J by 4 bases; unmatched bases: 5. CDR1 and CDR2 (germline): DFQATT, SNEGSKA (reference sequence). There are 14 residues in the CDR3. DNA for the CDR3: TGCAGTGCTAGAGATTACAACAGGGGCTATGGCTACACCTTC. Translation: CSARDYNRGYGYTF.

The chain couples TRBV6-1 to TRBJ1-6; D unclear. CDR1 is MNHNS and CDR2 is SASEGT in the germline V gene. The CDR3 consists of 15 residues. The V and J ends lost 1 base and 10 bases respectively, with 14 bases between them. The CDR3 here is CASSEVGEGRSPLHF. The CDR3 region has the DNA TGTGCCAGCAGTGAAGTGGGAGAAGGGAGATCACCCCTCCACTTT.

V gene TRBV13 combines with J gene TRBJ2-1; 7 positions match TRBD1. The end of the DNA fits TRBJ2-7 better, so the J call may be wrong. The CDR3 extends over 16 amino acids. Germline V CDR1 and CDR2: PRHDT, FYEKMQ (reference sequence). The CDR3 reads CASSFGTDRTYNEQYF. For the CDR3, the DNA is TGTGCCAGCAGCTTCGGAACGGACAGGACTTACAATGAGCAGTACTTC.

Remarks on this clonotype: The junction does not match germline at one end; this may be a read error. The CDR3 region has the DNA TGTGCTAGCAGCCAAGTAACTCAGGGTATAATAGCGACTGAAGCTTTCTTT. Amino acid sequence: CASSQVTQGIIATEAFF. V and J are TRBV14 and TRBJ1-1, with D possibly TRBD1 on 5 matching bases. Germline V CDR1 and CDR2: SGHDN, FVKESK. This CDR3 has 17 residues.

In its sample, this clonotype was seen a few times. The chain has TRBV3-1 and TRBJ2-1; 9 bases line up with TRBD2. Losses at the gene ends were 0 bases for V and 2 bases for J; bases not matched to a gene: 8. Germline assignment: CDR1 LGHDT and CDR2 YNNKEL (reference sequence). This CDR3 is 18 amino acids long. The CDR3 is CASSQDRPSGEPYNEQFF. The CDR3 DNA follows: TGTGCCAGCAGCCAAGACCGCCCTAGCGGGGAGCCCTACAATGAGCAGTTCTTC.

This clonotype was seen a handful of times. The V gene is TRBV12-3 or TRBV12-4, the J gene TRBJ1-6; the match to TRBD1 covers 8 bases. V lost 4 bases and J lost 10; bases outside the gene matches: 6. This CDR3 is built from 14 residues. CDR3 protein: CASSSTGVSSPLHF. CDR3 coding DNA: TGTGCCAGCAGTTCGACAGGGGTGAGCTCACCCCTCCACTTT.

The chain combines TRBV2 with TRBJ2-1; TRBD2 matches at 7 bases. This CDR3 is 16 amino acids long. The ends lost 2 bases at V and 7 bases at J; junction bases unmatched: 11. Germline assignment: CDR1 SNHLY and CDR2 FYNNEI. CDR3 sequence: CASSEYPPNGRNEQFF. The CDR3 coding sequence is TGTGCCAGCAGTGAATATCCCCCTAACGGGAGGAATGAGCAGTTCTTC.

V gene TRBV12-3 or TRBV12-4 combines with J gene TRBJ2-1; 14 bases are shared with TRBD2. The CDR3 consists of 22 residues. J gave up 3 bases and V 5 bases, and 21 bases lay outside the gene matches. The DNA for the CDR3 is TGTGCCAGCAGTCCTCAAAGGGTACTCGGACTAGCGGGGGGCTGGCTCTACAATGAGCAGTTCTTC. It yields the protein CASSPQRVLGLAGGWLYNEQFF.

This clonotype was detected only a few times. This sequence joins TRBV2 and TRBJ2-5; 8 nucleotides agree with TRBD2. The J call may be incorrect, as the DNA end agrees better with TRBJ2-7. The CDR3 contains 15 residues. From germline, CDR1 is SNHLY and CDR2 FYNNEI. The CDR3 region has the DNA TGTGCCAGCAGCCCGACAGCGGGAGTGCTAAACGAGCAGTACTTC. This sequence encodes CASSPTAGVLNEQYF.